The 22 T cell receptor beta chains given below trace back to one sample, sequenced in a study of cytomegalovirus exposure and HLA in healthy donors (dated by TCRdb to about 2017). Libraries were prepared through the immunoSEQ multiplex PCR assay. For the multiplex PCR, a mixture combining 60 forward primers for TCR Vbeta segments and 13 reverse primers for TCR Jbeta segments was used. As stored in TCRdb, this immuneACCESS dataset retains in-frame rearrangements with V and J assigned. A fraction of the clones does not appear; measured against another copy, unresolved V genes explain less than half of the discrepancy, and the remainder lacks a known reason. For this sample the table gives approximately 160,000 clones, of which roughly four fifths were detected only once. The ten largest make up about 4% of the sample. What was sequenced was PBMCs. These receptor sequences come from a man between 45 and 60 years old in good health and CMV-seropositive.

The genes are TRBV15 and TRBJ1-4, with D perhaps matching TRBD1 (5 bases). Per the germline V gene, CDR1 is LNHNV and CDR2 is YYDKDF (reference sequence). The CDR3 runs to 15 residues. V dropped 1 base and J dropped 4 bases, with 10 bases sitting between them. DNA of the CDR3: TGTGCCACCAGCAGAGTGGAAGGGGTTAATGAAAAACTGTTTTTT. This codes for CATSRVEGVNEKLFF.

The chain is built from TRBV5-1 and TRBJ2-3; 10 bases line up with TRBD2. Germline lookup yields CDR1 SGHRS and CDR2 YFSETQ. V dropped 8 bases and J dropped 3; count of bases not matched to a gene: 6. This CDR3 comprises 14 residues. CDR3 DNA sequence: TGCGCCAGTTACAGCGGGGGGGGGACAGATACGCAGTATTTT. Translated, it gives CASYSGGGTDTQYF.

The chain carries TRBV5-1 and TRBJ2-5; 7 nucleotides line up with TRBD2. The assigned J gene may be wrong: the sequence end matches TRBJ2-7 better. Per the germline V gene, CDR1 is SGHRS and CDR2 is YFSETQ. The CDR3 consists of 15 residues. DNA for the CDR3: TGCGCCAGCAGCACGGACCTAGCGGCCACCTACGAGCAGTACTTC. This encodes CASSTDLAATYEQYF.

V gene TRBV4-2 combines with J gene TRBJ2-7, with 7 bases matching TRBD1. The CDR3 length is 14 residues. Trimming took 0 bases from V and 3 from J; bases not matched to a gene: 2. Looked up from germline, CDR1 is LGHNA and CDR2 is YNFKEQ. CDR3 protein: CASSQDRTGYEQYF. The CDR3 region has the DNA TGTGCCAGCAGCCAAGATCGGACAGGCTACGAGCAGTACTTC.

The rearrangement links TRBV4-1 to TRBJ1-2, with a possible D match to TRBD1 (5 bases). CDR3 length: 15 amino acids. V lost 0 bases and J lost 4, with 12 bases in between. Germline V gene data show CDR1 as MGHRA and CDR2 as YSYEKL. For the CDR3, the DNA is TGCGCCAGCAGCCAAGATCTTACAGGCGCCTATGGCTACACCTTC. Protein: CASSQDLTGAYGYTF.

The chain employs TRBV4-1 and TRBJ1-2; 8 positions agree with TRBD1. The V gene's germline CDR1 is MGHRA and CDR2 YSYEKL. V shed 3 bases and J 0 bases; nucleotides not matched to a gene: 9. CDR3 length equals 17 residues. CDR3 protein: CASSQVWGQATNYGYTF. The CDR3 DNA follows: TGCGCCAGCAGCCAGGTTTGGGGACAGGCTACTAACTATGGCTACACCTTC.

This chain uses TRBV27 with TRBJ2-3; TRBD2 matches at 13 bases. V dropped 8 bases and J dropped 2; count of bases not matched to a gene: 10. This CDR3 has 17 amino acids. From germline, CDR1 is MNHEY and CDR2 SMNVEV (reference sequence). This CDR3 is CASGKLAGGRYTDTQYF. The DNA for the CDR3 is TGTGCCAGCGGCAAACTAGCGGGAGGGCGATACACAGATACGCAGTATTTT.

V usage is TRBV30 and J usage is TRBJ2-1, with 11 positions matching TRBD2. CDR3 length equals 15 residues. Per germline, CDR1 GTSNPN and CDR2 SVGIG (reference sequence). V shed 3 bases and J 6 bases; nucleotides not matched to a gene: 7. The CDR3 protein is CAWRTLAGGLNEQFF. The CDR3, as DNA: TGTGCCTGGAGAACGTTAGCGGGAGGGCTCAATGAGCAGTTCTTC.

This sequence joins TRBV4-2 and TRBJ2-1; the D gene is possibly TRBD2 (6 bases). This CDR3 is built from 15 residues. Germline assignment: CDR1 LGHNA and CDR2 YNFKEQ. V was shortened by 4 bases and J by 2 bases, with 12 bases between the two germline ends. CDR3 sequence reads: CASSLNRLAYNEQFF. CDR3 DNA: TGTGCCAGCAGCCTGAACAGACTAGCCTACAATGAGCAGTTCTTC.

The chain joins TRBV19 to TRBJ2-7, with 9 bases identical to TRBD1. With 3 bases clipped from V and 2 bases from J, the junction kept 2 bases outside the gene matches. Germline-derived CDR1 and CDR2 are LNHDA and SQIVND (reference sequence). The CDR3 has 14 amino acids. The CDR3 nucleotides read TGTGCCAGTAGTATCACAGGGGGCGCCTACGAGCAGTACTTC. This gives the protein CASSITGGAYEQYF.

About this clone: Other DNA sequences in the sample encode the same CDR3. The chain links TRBV19 to TRBJ1-5, with TRBD1 as a possible D gene (6 bases). The germline gives CDR1 LNHDA, CDR2 SQIVND (reference sequence). V shed 3 bases and J shed 3 bases, with 9 bases lying between them. CDR3 length: 14 residues. The CDR3 DNA reads as TGTGCCAGTAGTATCCGGGACAACAATCAGCCCCAGCATTTT. Encoded protein: CASSIRDNNQPQHF.

The chain uses TRBV6-5 and TRBJ2-2; D remains unclear. This CDR3 comprises 12 residues. Trimming left V 7 bases short and J 2 bases short, with 5 bases between. Germline values: CDR1 MNHEY, CDR2 SVGAGI. The CDR3 sequence is CASMTNTGELFF. The CDR3 DNA is TGTGCCAGCATGACAAACACCGGGGAGCTGTTTTTT.

J is TRBJ1-4 and V is TRBV9, with a possible D match to TRBD1 (6 bases). V lost 7 bases and J lost 3, with 19 bases in between. The CDR3 spans 16 residues. Germline CDR1 and CDR2: SGDLS and YYNGEE. The CDR3, as DNA: TGTGCCAGCTCGAGGGCAGGGGCCGTTGCTAATGAAAAACTGTTTTTT. Protein sequence: CASSRAGAVANEKLFF.

The chain has TRBV7-8 and TRBJ2-3, with D tentatively TRBD2 (6 bases). The CDR3 consists of 16 residues. Germline loops: CDR1 SGHVS, CDR2 FQNEAQ. Trimming left V 7 bases short and J 0 bases short, with 17 bases between. The chain's CDR3 is CASKTLLAGSTDTQYF. In nucleotides, the CDR3 is TGTGCCAGCAAGACTCTCCTGGCGGGGAGCACAGATACGCAGTATTTT.

The gene calls are TRBV2 and TRBJ1-3, with TRBD1 as a possible D gene (5 bases). CDR3 length equals 16 residues. CDR1 is SNHLY and CDR2 is FYNNEI in the germline V gene. The germline V and J ends were trimmed by 5 bases and 1 base, with 15 bases remaining between them. CDR3 amino acids: CASSSAGPMSGNTIYF. CDR3 DNA: TGTGCCAGCAGTTCGGCAGGGCCAATGTCTGGAAACACCATATATTTT.

This clone was seen a few times. The J gene is TRBJ2-7, the V gene TRBV28; 9 bases are a match to TRBD2. Germline V gene lookup returns CDR1 MDHEN and CDR2 SYDVKM. There are 14 residues in the CDR3. J was trimmed by 0 bases and V by 7 bases; bases with no gene match: 4. CDR3 sequence: CASNPLAGSYEQYF. In DNA form, the CDR3 reads TGTGCCAGCAATCCACTAGCGGGCTCCTACGAGCAGTACTTC.

This clone was recorded once. The V call is TRBV7-3, the J call TRBJ2-2; 10 bases align to TRBD1. Germline V gene sequence: CDR1 SGHTA, CDR2 FQGTGA. Losses at the gene ends were 2 bases for V and 4 bases for J; bases not matched to a gene: 10. The CDR3 length is 18 residues. In nucleotides, the CDR3 is TGTGCCAGCAGCTTAGGATCCGGGACAGGGGCGGGCACCGGGGAGCTGTTTTTT. This sequence encodes CASSLGSGTGAGTGELFF.

The chain has TRBV19 and TRBJ1-5; 9 bases map to TRBD1. Germline V gene sequence: CDR1 LNHDA, CDR2 SQIVND (reference sequence). This CDR3 comprises 16 residues. V was clipped by 1 base and J by 3 bases; unmatched bases: 4. CDR3 nucleotide sequence: TGTGCCAGTAGTATAGGGTGGGACAGGGTCAATCAGCCCCAGCATTTT. This codes for CASSIGWDRVNQPQHF.

The V and J genes are TRBV18 and TRBJ1-5, with 8 bases lining up with TRBD1. The germline gives CDR1 KGHSH, CDR2 LQKENI. The CDR3 consists of 16 residues. V was pared by 3 bases and J by 5 bases, with 9 bases of the junction left unmatched. The CDR3 reads CASSPIRDRTYQPQHF. DNA of the CDR3: TGTGCCAGCTCACCGATCCGGGACAGGACATATCAGCCCCAGCATTTT.

This clone was recorded a few times. The V call is TRBV6-6, the J call TRBJ2-1; possibly TRBD2 for D (6 bases). The V and J ends lost 0 bases and 2 bases respectively, with 8 bases between them. The CDR3 runs 15 residues. CDR1 MNHNY and CDR2 SVGAGI come from the germline V gene (reference sequence). CDR3 nucleotide sequence: TGTGCCAGCAGTTACTCGGAGGGCCCCTACAATGAGCAGTTCTTC. Its translation: CASSYSEGPYNEQFF.

This chain connects TRBV5-1 to TRBJ2-1; TRBD2 aligns across 12 bases. The V segment lost 0 bases and the J segment 5 bases; nucleotides outside the gene matches: 15. The CDR3 extends over 20 amino acids. Germline assignment: CDR1 SGHRS and CDR2 YFSETQ. The CDR3 loop reads CASSLGLAGGPGVPNNEQFF. The CDR3 DNA reads TGCGCCAGCAGCTTGGGTCTAGCGGGAGGGCCGGGGGTCCCCAACAATGAGCAGTTCTTC.

This clone was seen only once. The chain combines TRBV4-1 with TRBJ1-4, with 8 nucleotides matching TRBD1. The V and J ends lost 1 base and 5 bases, in that order; junction bases with no gene match: 12. The length of the CDR3 is 18 residues. Germline-derived CDR1 and CDR2 are MGHRA and YSYEKL. CDR3 nucleotides: TGCGCCAGCAGCCAAGGAGGAGATTTCCGGACAGGGAATGAAAAACTGTTTTTT. This codes for CASSQGGDFRTGNEKLFF.